One T cell receptor beta chain is described in this entry. Its antigen is undetermined. RNA was extracted with the RNeasy kit, and a quantity of roughly 0.5 to 1 ug was reverse transcribed using random hexamers. TCRdb fed the immunoSEQ multiplex PCR reads into MiXCR, producing one record per CDR3 protein. The sample holds 150,000 to 200,000 distinct CDR3 sequences; 90% to 95% are singletons and the top ten take around 0.13%. This CDR3 region has 14 residues. The germline V and J ends were trimmed by 1 base and 1 base, with 9 bases remaining between them. Germline CDR1 SGHDT, CDR2 YYEEEE. This entry comes from a study of CD8 T cells in Susac syndrome. CD8+ and CD4+ T cells from blood underwent TCR beta sequencing, which was carried out in a high-throughput format. Healthy donors served as age- and sex-matched controls. FACS was used to enrich TEMRA cells, whereas the CD8+ and CD4+ T cells were obtained by negative isolation.

The study, taken as a whole, reports: As the study acknowledged, the number of individuals in its TCR sequencing and HLA analysis was relatively small.

Sequencing was carried out using CD4+ T cells from PBMCs. This TCR was recovered from a human donor in good health. The chain couples TRBV5-6 to TRBJ2-7; perhaps D is TRBD1 or TRBD2 (6 bases each). CDR3 protein: CASSLKGGSYEQYF. CDR3 DNA: TGTGCCAGCAGCTTGAAGGGGGGTTCCTACGAGCAGTACTTC.